This T cell receptor (beta chain) derives from a study of cytomegalovirus exposure and HLA in healthy donors. CDR3 length: 12 amino acids. Germline V gene lookup returns CDR1 LGHNT and CDR2 FRNRAP. Trimming took off 8 bases at V and 3 bases at J, with 9 bases between the two ends. A multiplex PCR was run with 60 Vbeta primers and 13 Jbeta primers. Produced via immunoSEQ multiplex PCR; TCRdb's table is partial and in-frame only. The sample has around 100,000 clones, roughly 85% seen once. This rearrangement joins TRBV12-5 to TRBJ2-3; possible D gene TRBD2, 5 bases. This clonotype originated in a woman aged 40 to 50 in good health and CMV-seronegative. The sample was PBMCs. In DNA, the CDR3 is TGTGCTAGTTCCTCGGGGACAGATACGCAGTATTTT. Protein product: CASSSGTDTQYF.